This T cell receptor (beta chain) was documented in a study of beta chain features in type 1 diabetes. About the research overall: Cells sorted and examined across all samples totaled around 110,000,000. The study's findings and limits: Shorter TCRB CDR3s, moderately but significantly so, marked every one of the four CD4+ subsets in Type 1 diabetes patients. The naive, central memory and Treg TCRB repertoires of patients appeared to be more similar to one another than those of healthy donors.

The authors reverse transcribed all of the isolated RNA, so sequencing captured expressed TCRB transcripts. Some clones are missing from TCRdb's copy, which holds only in-frame ones; the method was immunoSEQ multiplex PCR. Of about 150,000 clones detected, roughly 10% appear once; the ten largest clones hold 0.7%. The ends were cut back, 1 base at V and 6 bases at J, with 11 bases in the middle. This CDR3 has 14 residues. Germline lookup yields CDR1 SGHTA and CDR2 FQGNSA. Points on this clone: Antigen unknown.

This rearrangement joins TRBV7-2 to TRBJ2-3, with a weak D call TRBD2 (5 bases). The TCR originated in a young woman with type 1 diabetes. Sequencing used central memory CD4+ T cells from blood. The CDR3 is CASSLGLATDTQYF. CDR3 bases: TGTGCCAGCAGCTTAGGGCTAGCAACTGATACGCAGTATTTT.